This T cell receptor beta chain emerged from a study of cytomegalovirus exposure and HLA in healthy donors. Across the study: T cells numbering around 180 million yielded some 100 million unique TCR beta sequences in an earlier analysis.

The study's findings and limits: A highly shared variant cluster was judged a likely technical artifact.

PCR amplification relied on 60 Vbeta primers (plus 13 Jbeta primers). TCRdb's table, derived via immunoSEQ multiplex PCR, lists solely in-frame clones and lacks some. The sample includes over 200,000 clones, 82% of them seen just once. Trimming removed 2 bases from V and 5 bases from J; junction bases left unmatched: 13. The CDR3 contains 18 residues. The V gene's germline CDR1 is SGHTA and CDR2 FQGNSA. In its sample, this clone was seen a few times. Its antigen is still unknown. The TCR comes from a woman in her thirties or forties in good health and CMV-seropositive. Material: PBMCs. The chain uses TRBV7-2 and TRBJ2-3, with TRBD2 identical over 10 bases. CDR3 DNA sequence: TGTGCCAGCAGCTTATTCCAGCGGGGGGGCTTAGTTCAAGATACGCAGTATTTT. This translates into CASSLFQRGGLVQDTQYF.